These T cell receptor beta chains were read from a single sample in a study of response to subunit inactivated influenza vaccine. TCRdb passed the RT-PCR reads through MiXCR, listing each CDR3 protein once. The table lists 500,000 to 700,000 distinct CDR3 sequences, approximately 22% of them singletons. This same sample was also taken into another study, of T cells expressing NK-cell markers.

The source was CD4+ T cells sorted from PBMCs, collected about 12 days after vaccination. The receptors shown here come from a man in his fifties or sixties who received an inactivated influenza vaccine. The CDR3 runs from the conserved cysteine through the conserved F or W. D genes are given only for firm matches. Rows give clone size only sometimes, using once, few, many, or a class for an expanded clone.

V	size	J	D	CDR3	DNA
TRBV11-2	.	TRBJ1-4	.	CASSLAEGKLFF	TGTGCCAGCAGCTTAGCCGAGGGTAAACTGTTTTTT
TRBV10-3	.	TRBJ1-2	TRBD1	CAISESTGGQTGYGYTF	TGTGCCATCAGTGAGTCGACGGGGGGACAGACGGGCTATGGCTACACCTTC
TRBV10-3	few	TRBJ2-1	TRBD2	CAIRVGGDNEQFF	TGTGCCATCCGAGTGGGAGGGGACAATGAGCAGTTCTTC
TRBV28	few	TRBJ2-1	TRBD2	CASSFPGLAGASYNEQFF	TGTGCCAGCAGTTTTCCGGGACTAGCGGGGGCGTCCTACAATGAGCAGTTCTTC
TRBV7-3	few	TRBJ2-5	TRBD1	CASAPGGHQETQYF	TGTGCCAGCGCCCCAGGGGGACATCAAGAGACCCAGTACTTC
TRBV7-9	many	TRBJ1-1	.	CASSLMENTEAFF	TGTGCCAGCAGCTTAATGGAGAACACTGAAGCTTTCTTT
TRBV29-1	few	TRBJ1-2	.	CSVEEDGVF	TGCAGCGTTGAGGAAGATGGGGTTTTC
TRBV5-1	.	TRBJ2-5	TRBD2	CASSLAVAGDLQETQYF	TGCGCCAGCAGCTTGGCCGTAGCGGGGGACCTCCAAGAGACCCAGTACTTC
TRBV4-3	.	TRBJ1-2	TRBD1	CASSLRTTGGGGYTF	TGCGCCAGCAGCCTCCGCACGACAGGGGGTGGTGGCTACACCTTC
TRBV4-3	.	TRBJ2-7	TRBD2	CASSQTSGSGEQYF	TGCGCCAGCAGCCAGACTAGCGGGAGCGGCGAGCAGTACTTC
TRBV6-2/TRBV6-3	.	TRBJ1-5	.	CASSYSGLGHSNQPQHF	TGTGCCAGCAGTTACTCCGGGTTGGGGCATAGCAATCAGCCCCAGCATTTT
TRBV25-1	.	TRBJ2-2	.	CASSFIRGTGELFF	TGTGCCAGCAGTTTTATTAGAGGGACCGGGGAGCTGTTTTTT
TRBV5-6	.	TRBJ1-5	.	CASSWGKEQPQHF	TGTGCCAGCAGCTGGGGGAAGGAGCAGCCCCAGCATTTT
TRBV12-3/TRBV12-4	few	TRBJ1-5	.	CASSRLDPSNQPQHF	TGTGCCAGCAGCCGATTAGACCCTAGCAATCAGCCCCAGCATTTT
TRBV9	.	TRBJ1-1	.	CASSVEGISESAFF	TGTGCCAGCAGCGTAGAAGGGATATCGGAGTCTGCTTTCTTT